These 13 T cell receptor beta chains originate from one sample sequenced in a study of T cells in Graves' hyperthyroidism and ophthalmopathy. There were TCR beta CDR3 regions amplified from RNA transcripts. HTBI primers were the set used in a first-round RT-PCR of the TCR CDR3. TCRdb re-analysed the multiplex PCR reads in MiXCR, keeping a single row per CDR3 protein. The data show hundreds of thousands of distinct CDR3 sequences, with approximately 14% seen just once and roughly an eighth held by the top ten. Sequenced input: blood. The receptors shown here come from a woman aged 18-30 years with Graves' hyperthyroidism.

This clonotype has a handful of counts. The gene calls are TRBV9 and TRBJ1-2; 10 positions agree with TRBD1. CDR3 length: 16 amino acids. CDR1 SGDLS and CDR2 YYNGEE come from the germline V gene. Trimming cost V 3 bases and J 4 bases; bases outside gene matches: 9. In nucleotides, the CDR3 is TGTGCCAGCAGCGCCTGGGACAGGGGAAGTGGCTATGGCTACACCTTC. Its translation: CASSAWDRGSGYGYTF.

This clonotype was counted ten times or more. The genes are TRBV5-5 and TRBJ1-4, with no clear D. There are 17 residues in the CDR3. Trimming cost V 4 bases and J 2 bases, with 18 bases left between them. The germline V gene has CDR1 SGHKS and CDR2 YYEKEE (reference sequence). In DNA, the CDR3 is TGTGCCAGCAGCCTTCCCCCGGGTCCACCGACTAATGAAAAACTGTTTTTT. Translated, it gives CASSLPPGPPTNEKLFF.

This clonotype was detected ten times or more. The chain carries TRBV6-1 and TRBJ2-7; 7 bases fit TRBD2. The V and J ends lost 7 bases and 0 bases, in that order; junction bases with no gene match: 9. From germline, CDR1 is MNHNS and CDR2 SASEGT. This CDR3 has 15 residues. Written as DNA, the CDR3 is TGTGCCAGCAACCCACTAGCGAGTAGCTCCTACGAGCAGTACTTC. It translates to CASNPLASSSYEQYF.

This chain joins TRBV6-2 or TRBV6-3 and TRBJ1-1, with unresolved D. The germline V gene encodes CDR1 MNHEY and CDR2 SVGEGT. The CDR3 sequence is 14 residues long. The germline V and J ends were trimmed by 0 bases and 7 bases, with 12 bases remaining between them. The CDR3 region is CASSYSRQIFEAFF. The CDR3, as DNA: TGTGCCAGCAGTTACTCGAGGCAGATATTTGAAGCTTTCTTT.

The chain joins TRBV7-3 to TRBJ2-2, with D unresolved. V lost 3 bases to trimming and J lost 7 bases, with 6 bases between them. Per germline, CDR1 SGHTA and CDR2 FQGTGA. The CDR3 is 12 residues long. The CDR3 nucleotides read TGTGCCAGCAGCTTGGCCGACGGGGAGCTGTTTTTT. Protein: CASSLADGELFF.

This clonotype was counted ten times or more. The chain recombines TRBV7-3 with TRBJ1-5, with TRBD1 as a possible D gene (6 bases). CDR1 SGHTA and CDR2 FQGTGA come from the germline V gene. V dropped 2 bases and J dropped 5 bases, with 25 bases sitting between them. This CDR3 has 19 amino acids. CDR3 sequence: CASSLVRGRSRGEDQPQHF. The CDR3 DNA is TGTGCCAGCAGCTTAGTTCGCGGGAGATCCAGGGGTGAGGATCAGCCCCAGCATTTT.

In this sample, this clonotype turned up many times. The V gene is TRBV11-2, the J gene TRBJ2-7; D might be TRBD1 (6 bases). CDR3 length: 15 amino acids. Deletions cut 6 bases from V and 1 base from J, with 16 bases between. CDR1 SGHAT and CDR2 FQNNGV come from the germline V gene. CDR3 DNA: TGTGCCAGCAGTCTTCTCGGGACACAGTCCTACGAGCAGTACTTC. Translated: CASSLLGTQSYEQYF.

This clonotype was observed at least ten times. The rearrangement uses TRBV20-1 and TRBJ2-1, with no clear D. Trimming removed 0 bases at V and 3 bases at J, with 12 bases between. This CDR3 has 15 residues. In germline, CDR1 is DFQATT, CDR2 SNEGSKA (reference sequence). The CDR3 loop is CSARDVGWYYNEQFF. The CDR3 DNA sequence: TGCAGTGCTAGAGATGTGGGGTGGTACTACAATGAGCAGTTCTTC.

Turning to this clonotype: A much larger clone differs from this one at a single base, so this may be a read error. This rearrangement joins TRBV11-2 to TRBJ1-5, with D unclear. Germline assignment: CDR1 SGHAT and CDR2 FQNNGV. The length of the CDR3 is 13 residues. Between the trimmed V and J ends, which lost 3 bases and 3 bases, there was a span of 6 bases. The CDR3 here is CASSFAANQPQHF. The CDR3 coding sequence is TGTGCCAGCAGCTTTGCCGCCAATCAGCCCCAGCATTTT.

Many counts were recorded for this clonotype. V usage is TRBV27 and J usage is TRBJ1-2; TRBD1 might be the D (5 bases). The CDR3 contains 13 residues. From germline, CDR1 is MNHEY and CDR2 SMNVEV (reference sequence). The ends were cut back, 3 bases at V and 5 bases at J, with 10 bases in the middle. CDR3 nucleotides: TGTGCCAGCAGTTTTAACAGGAGGTATGGCTACACCTTC. Amino acids: CASSFNRRYGYTF.

Ten or more counts support this clonotype. The chain couples TRBV3-1 to TRBJ2-1; D is possibly TRBD1 (6 bases). This CDR3 spans 16 amino acids. Per the germline V gene, CDR1 is LGHDT and CDR2 is YNNKEL (reference sequence). V was pared by 3 bases and J by 1 base, with 13 bases between. CDR3 residues: CASSQVQGPSYNEQFF. In DNA, the CDR3 is TGTGCCAGCAGCCAGGTACAGGGACCGTCCTACAATGAGCAGTTCTTC.

The chain couples TRBV4-1 to TRBJ2-7; the D is unclear. The CDR3 totals 14 residues. In germline, CDR1 is MGHRA, CDR2 YSYEKL. V shed 3 bases and J shed 0 bases, with 9 bases lying between them. The CDR3 DNA reads as TGCGCCAGCAGCCACCGACGTCTCTCCTACGAGCAGTACTTC. Translating gives CASSHRRLSYEQYF.

V gene TRBV20-1 combines with J gene TRBJ1-6; TRBD1 agrees at 11 bases. Germline V CDR1 and CDR2: DFQATT, SNEGSKA (reference sequence). The CDR3 is made up of 21 amino acids. The V and J ends lost 0 bases and 0 bases, in that order; junction bases with no gene match: 13. DNA of the CDR3: TGCAGTGCTAGAGATTTAATGGGGACAGGGGGTAAGAGCTCCTATAATTCACCCCTCCACTTT. It translates to CSARDLMGTGGKSSYNSPLHF.